This record looks at one T cell receptor beta chain sequence and its context. What it binds is unknown. The sample belongs to a study of shared clonotypes between healthy human individuals. The CDR3 is 13 amino acids. The ends were cut back, 6 bases at V and 5 bases at J, with 11 bases in the middle. Germline assignment: CDR1 KGHSH and CDR2 LQKENI. Study-wide results and caveats: Roughly 5% of naive CD4 clonotypes were common to a few donors. A generally larger estimated richness was seen in naive subsets than in memory subsets.

Only in-frame clones appear in the TCRdb table, and some are missing; sequencing was by immunoSEQ multiplex PCR. The sample comprises roughly 500,000 clones, 90% to 97% of which are singletons, and 0.05% to 0.07% rests with the top ten. V and J are TRBV18 and TRBJ1-5; a possible D gene is TRBD1 (5 bases). This receptor was obtained from a woman in her twenties or thirties in good health. Sequenced: naive CD4+ T cells sorted from blood. Subset noted: CD45RA+ positively selected. The CDR3 region is CASSLGTDQPQHF. As DNA, the CDR3 is TGTGCCAGCTCCCTCGGGACGGATCAGCCCCAGCATTTT.